Here is one T cell receptor beta chain with its context. Its matching antigen is unknown. These data belong to a study of T cell clonotyping in hematopoietic cell transplantation. From germline, CDR1 is SNHLY and CDR2 FYNNEI. Deletions cut 3 bases from V and 2 bases from J, with 4 bases between. CDR3 length equals 12 residues. Repertoires were generated with immunoSEQ multiplex PCR, while TCRdb's copy carries only in-frame clones and drops some. Here the sample spans about 69,000 clones, roughly 95% being singletons. As to time point: recipient sample about 28 days before transplant, after cytoreduction. Overall study findings and caveats: Higher Inverse Simpson Index values in graft donor and pretransplant recipient predicted broader posttransplant TCR diversity.

This chain uses TRBV2 with TRBJ1-1; no reliable D call. This material consisted of peripheral blood mononuclear cells, taken before stem cell transplant. The TCR comes from a woman aged 50 to 60 with acute myeloid leukemia. Some clones in this sample may be carry-over from other donors' samples. CDR3 bases: TGTGCCAGCAGTGACAGCAACACTGAAGCTTTCTTT. Amino acids: CASSDSNTEAFF. Complete variable domain (other parts from reference TRBV2 and TRBJ1-1): EPEVTQTPSHQVTQMGQEVILRCVPISNHLYFYWYRQILGQKVEFLVSFYNNEISEKSEIFDDQFSVERPDGSNFTLKIRSTKLEDSAMYFCASSDSNTEAFFGQGTRLTVV.